These T cell receptor beta chains were read from a single sample in a study of blood T cell repertoires in COVID-19. This table comes from immunoSEQ multiplex PCR, and its TCRdb copy is limited to in-frame clones, with some not included. Among more than 200,000 clones listed, roughly nine tenths were seen once. Sequencing was performed on peripheral blood. All receptors derive from a middle-aged man with acute or convalescent COVID-19. The CDR3 runs from the conserved cysteine through the conserved F or W. The D gene is left open where the match is weak. Part of the rows lack a size; the others show once, few, many or a class for expanded clones.

V,size,D,J,CDR3,DNA
TRBV6-5,NA,NA,TRBJ1-5,CASSSSQGTQHF,TGTGCCAGCAGTTCATCCCAGGGAACCCAGCATTTT
TRBV7-8,NA,TRBD1,TRBJ1-2,CASSRGDRLYGYTF,TGTGCCAGCAGTAGAGGGGACAGACTCTATGGCTACACCTTC
TRBV10-1,NA,NA,TRBJ1-4,CAGPYGHGNEKLFF,TGCGCCGGCCCCTATGGGCATGGGAATGAAAAACTGTTTTTT
TRBV6-5,NA,NA,TRBJ1-2,CASSLRDTTNYGYTF,TGTGCCAGCAGCCTCCGGGACACCACTAACTATGGCTACACCTTC
TRBV19,NA,TRBD1,TRBJ2-2,CASSRQGLSTGELFF,TGTGCCAGTAGTCGACAGGGTCTGAGCACCGGGGAGCTGTTTTTT
TRBV7-2,NA,NA,TRBJ2-5,CASSSQTGRLLETQYF,TGTGCCAGCAGTTCCCAGACCGGCAGACTTCTGGAGACCCAGTACTTC
TRBV29-1,NA,NA,TRBJ2-5,CSVEFGRETQYF,TGCAGCGTTGAGTTTGGGCGAGAGACCCAGTACTTC
TRBV10-2,NA,TRBD1,TRBJ1-1,CASSSTGGSNTEAFF,TGCGCCAGCAGTTCGACAGGGGGATCGAACACTGAAGCTTTCTTT
TRBV18,NA,NA,TRBJ2-2,CASYPGLNTGELFF,TGTGCCAGCTACCCGGGACTCAACACCGGGGAGCTGTTTTTT
TRBV28,NA,NA,TRBJ2-5,CASSFGEQETQYF,TGTGCCAGCAGTTTCGGGGAGCAAGAGACCCAGTACTTC
TRBV5-1,NA,TRBD1,TRBJ2-2,CASSLALTGGGTGELFF,TGCGCCAGCAGCTTGGCCCTGACAGGGGGCGGTACCGGGGAGCTGTTTTTT
TRBV24-1,NA,TRBD2,TRBJ2-3,CATSDPGTSGRITDTQYF,TGTGCCACCAGTGATCCAGGGACTAGCGGGAGGATTACAGATACGCAGTATTTT
TRBV19,NA,TRBD1,TRBJ1-1,CASRNADRGTGAEAFF,TGTGCCAGTAGAAACGCCGACAGGGGGACTGGGGCTGAAGCTTTCTTT
TRBV10-2,NA,NA,TRBJ1-1,CASSETGLDTEAFF,TGCGCCAGCAGTGAGACAGGGCTGGACACTGAAGCTTTCTTT
TRBV9,NA,TRBD1,TRBJ2-1,CASSSGTVNEQFF,TGTGCCAGCAGCTCCGGGACAGTGAATGAGCAGTTCTTC
TRBV5-4,NA,NA,TRBJ2-1,CASSPSDRIYYNEQFF,TGTGCCAGCAGCCCTTCGGACAGAATTTACTACAATGAGCAGTTCTTC
TRBV5-1,few,TRBD1,TRBJ2-7,CASSGQGYYEQYF,TGCGCCAGCAGCGGACAGGGGTACTACGAGCAGTACTTC
TRBV6-2/TRBV6-3,NA,TRBD1,TRBJ2-7,CASSTINRGTYEQYF,TGTGCCAGCAGTACTATCAACAGGGGTACCTACGAGCAGTACTTC
TRBV28,NA,NA,TRBJ2-7,CASSSRQGRGTYEQYF,TGTGCCAGCAGTTCCCGACAGGGACGGGGGACCTACGAGCAGTACTTC
TRBV10-2,NA,NA,TRBJ1-6,CASRHFATYNSPLHF,TGCGCCAGCAGACATTTTGCCACCTATAATTCACCCCTCCACTTT
TRBV7-2,NA,TRBD2,TRBJ2-5,CASSLGGGKETQYF,TGTGCCAGCAGCTTAGGCGGGGGAAAAGAGACCCAGTACTTC
TRBV3-1/TRBV3-2,NA,TRBD1,TRBJ1-2,CASSPWDRGHYGYTF,TGTGCCAGCAGCCCATGGGACAGGGGCCACTATGGCTACACCTTC
TRBV30,few,NA,TRBJ1-1,CAWSVPGGYAEAFF,TGTGCCTGGAGTGTACCGGGGGGATACGCTGAAGCTTTCTTT
TRBV12-2,NA,NA,TRBJ2-5,CASRSQTGEKQETQYF,TGTGCAAGTCGCTCCCAAACAGGGGAAAAACAAGAGACCCAGTACTTC
TRBV2,NA,NA,TRBJ1-1,CASSAVGGGAFF,TGTGCCAGCAGCGCCGTCGGGGGGGGAGCTTTCTTT
TRBV20-1,NA,NA,TRBJ2-5,CSPGSETQYF,TGCAGCCCAGGATCGGAGACCCAGTACTTC
TRBV27,NA,TRBD1,TRBJ1-5,CASSLRGQGVVGGNQPQHF,TGTGCCAGCAGTTTAAGGGGACAGGGGGTCGTTGGTGGCAATCAGCCCCAGCATTTT
TRBV5-1,NA,TRBD1,TRBJ1-4,CASSTQQGATNEKLFF,TGCGCCAGCAGCACACAACAGGGGGCGACTAATGAAAAACTGTTTTTT
TRBV10-3,NA,NA,TRBJ2-7,CAISKGLANGQYF,TGTGCCATCAGCAAGGGACTGGCTAATGGGCAGTACTTC
TRBV2,NA,TRBD1,TRBJ1-1,CASSGQGPTEAFF,TGTGCCAGCAGCGGACAGGGGCCCACTGAAGCTTTCTTT
TRBV6-5,NA,NA,TRBJ2-7,CASSYFLGHEQYF,TGTGCCAGCAGTTACTTTTTGGGGCACGAGCAGTACTTC
TRBV21-1,NA,NA,TRBJ2-7,CASSKVGSYEQYF,TGTGCCAGCAGCAAAGTTGGTAGCTACGAGCAGTACTTC
TRBV7-9,NA,TRBD1,TRBJ1-4,CASSRVPGQGPNEKLFF,TGTGCCAGCAGCCGCGTCCCGGGACAGGGACCTAATGAAAAACTGTTTTTT
TRBV2,NA,NA,TRBJ1-2,CASREDRSGYTF,TGTGCCAGCAGGGAGGACCGCAGCGGCTACACCTTC
TRBV4-3,NA,TRBD2,TRBJ2-1,CASSQVGSGSDEQFF,TGCGCCAGCAGCCAAGTTGGTAGCGGGAGTGATGAGCAGTTCTTC
TRBV6-4,NA,NA,TRBJ1-6,CASSRREGSPLHF,TGTGCCAGCAGTCGGCGAGAGGGTTCACCCCTCCACTTT
TRBV27,NA,TRBD1,TRBJ2-5,CATSGTGGSETQYF,TGTGCCACCTCCGGGACAGGGGGATCTGAGACCCAGTACTTC
TRBV27,NA,NA,TRBJ2-3,CASSFSRVASTDTQYF,TGTGCCAGCAGTTTCTCGCGGGTAGCTAGCACAGATACGCAGTATTTT
TRBV2,NA,TRBD2,TRBJ2-1,CASSEERGDNEQFF,TGTGCCAGCAGTGAAGAGCGGGGGGACAATGAGCAGTTCTTC
TRBV28,NA,NA,TRBJ2-3,CASSLSGAGGDTQYF,TGTGCCAGCAGTTTAAGTGGGGCAGGAGGGGATACGCAGTATTTT
TRBV19,NA,NA,TRBJ2-7,CASSIPRGESYEQYF,TGTGCCAGTAGTATCCCCCGGGGAGAGTCCTACGAGCAGTACTTC
TRBV29-1,NA,TRBD2,TRBJ2-7,CSALAGEGEQYF,TGCAGCGCATTAGCGGGAGAGGGGGAGCAGTACTTC
TRBV6-5,once,NA,TRBJ1-1,CASRPMGGRGTEAFF,TGTGCCAGCAGACCCATGGGGGGAAGGGGCACTGAAGCTTTCTTT
TRBV4-1,few,NA,TRBJ2-7,CASSQERGGAYEQYF,TGCGCCAGCAGCCAAGAGCGAGGGGGGGCGTACGAGCAGTACTTC
TRBV6-5,NA,NA,TRBJ1-4,CASSYTTTNEKLFF,TGTGCCAGCAGTTACACAACAACTAATGAAAAACTGTTTTTT
TRBV7-9,NA,NA,TRBJ1-1,CASSPLLGRTNTEAFF,TGTGCCAGCAGCCCCCTTTTGGGGAGAACGAACACTGAAGCTTTCTTT
TRBV24-1,NA,NA,TRBJ2-1,CATSDGLLSHNEQFF,TGTGCCACCAGCGACGGACTCCTCTCCCACAATGAGCAGTTCTTC
TRBV6-5,NA,NA,TRBJ1-2,CASTRTDSGGYTF,TGTGCCAGCACTCGGACAGACTCCGGTGGCTACACCTTC
TRBV6-5,NA,TRBD2,TRBJ2-5,CASSSTSGRAGETQYF,TGTGCCAGCAGTTCAACTAGCGGGAGGGCCGGAGAGACCCAGTACTTC
TRBV6-5,NA,TRBD1,TRBJ1-1,CASSSRTGNTEAFF,TGTGCCAGCAGTTCCCGGACAGGGAACACTGAAGCTTTCTTT
TRBV28,NA,TRBD2,TRBJ2-7,CASSLRGRLASEQYF,TGTGCCAGCAGTTTACGGGGGAGACTAGCTAGCGAGCAGTACTTC
TRBV3-1/TRBV3-2,NA,TRBD2,TRBJ2-3,CASSQDITSGGHTDTQYF,TGTGCCAGCAGCCAAGATATCACTAGCGGGGGGCACACAGATACGCAGTATTTT
TRBV5-1,NA,TRBD1,TRBJ1-2,CASSLRTGTNYGYTF,TGCGCCAGCAGCTTACGGACAGGGACGAACTATGGCTACACCTTC